One sample yielded the 20 T cell receptor beta chains listed below, sequenced in a study of OX40 agonist ivuxolimab in advanced cancers. TCRdb keeps only in-frame clones here, not all; method: immunoSEQ multiplex PCR. The data show approximately 11,000 clones, 70% to 90% seen once. The specimen comprised CD4+ or CD8+ T cells sorted from blood, sampled in a trial of the OX40 agonist ivuxolimab. These receptors originate from an adult with an advanced solid tumor such as melanoma, head and neck, liver or kidney cancer.

This clone was detected a few times. This chain connects TRBV6-6 to TRBJ2-5; 9 positions match TRBD2. This CDR3 has 11 amino acids. From germline, CDR1 is MNHNY and CDR2 SVGAGI (reference sequence). V was pared by 9 bases and J by 7 bases, with 3 bases of the junction left unmatched. The DNA for the CDR3 is TGTGCCAGAATACTAGCGGGGACCCAGTACTTC. Its translation: CARILAGTQYF.

The V gene is TRBV30, the J gene TRBJ2-2; no reliable D call. Per germline, CDR1 GTSNPN and CDR2 SVGIG (reference sequence). This CDR3 region has 11 residues. The germline V and J ends were trimmed by 3 bases and 7 bases, with 6 bases remaining between them. The DNA of the CDR3 is TGTGCCTGGAGCTGGGGCGGGGAGCTGTTTTTT. It encodes CAWSWGGELFF.

The chain employs TRBV7-2 and TRBJ2-5; 11 bases are shared with TRBD2. CDR1 and CDR2 (germline): SGHTA, FQGNSA. V was clipped by 5 bases and J by 1 base; unmatched bases: 15. The CDR3 sequence is 19 residues long. CDR3 amino acids: CASSPSGTSGRTLQETQYF. The CDR3 DNA sequence: TGTGCCAGCAGCCCCTCCGGGACTAGCGGCCGGACCCTCCAAGAGACCCAGTACTTC. The variable domain in full, with the rest retrieved from reference TRBV7-2 and TRBJ2-5, is GAGVSQSPSNKVTEKGKDVELRCDPISGHTALYWYRQSLGQGLEFLIYFQGNSAPDKSGLPSDRFSAERTGGSVSTLTIQRTQQEDSAVYLCASSPSGTSGRTLQETQYFGPGTRLLVL.

This chain uses TRBV5-7 with TRBJ1-1, with D uncertain. Being an ORF, TRBV5-7 has a function that is uncertain. The CDR3 length is 11 residues. The V end lost 2 bases, the J end lost 5 bases, and 4 bases lay between the germline ends. CDR3 amino acids: CASSFETEAFF. The CDR3, as DNA: TGTGCCAGCAGCTTCGAAACTGAAGCTTTCTTT.

The chain links TRBV27 to TRBJ2-2; 9 bases are shared with TRBD1. Germline CDR1 is MNHEY and CDR2 is SMNVEV (reference sequence). This CDR3 is built from 13 residues. V gave up 8 bases and J gave up 9 bases; unmatched junction bases: 7. CDR3 DNA: TGTGCCAGCGGGACAGGGTTGTTTCGGGAGCTGTTTTTT. Protein: CASGTGLFRELFF.

J is TRBJ2-7 and V is TRBV19; 8 bases align to TRBD1. Germline assignment: CDR1 LNHDA and CDR2 SQIVND (reference sequence). The CDR3 sequence is 15 residues long. Germline trimming cut 5 bases from V and 3 bases from J; bases unmatched to any gene: 9. In DNA, the CDR3 is TGTGCCAGTAGTCTGGGACAGGAACTTTACTACGAGCAGTACTTC. It yields the protein CASSLGQELYYEQYF. The full variable domain, completed using reference TRBV19 and TRBJ2-7, is DGGITQSPKYLFRKEGQNVTLSCEQNLNHDAMYWYRQDPGQGLRLIYYSQIVNDFQKGDIAEGYSVSREKKESFPLTVTSAQKNPTAFYLCASSLGQELYYEQYFGPGTRLTVT.

This clone came up once. The chain carries TRBV9 and TRBJ2-1, with a weak D call TRBD1 (5 bases). Germline CDR1 is SGDLS and CDR2 is YYNGEE. V lost 2 bases and J lost 10, with 13 bases in between. The CDR3 is 13 residues long. The DNA for the CDR3 is TGTGCCAGCAGCGTTTGGCTGGGGCAGGAGCAGTTCTTC. This codes for CASSVWLGQEQFF.

In this sample, this clone turned up once. The chain links TRBV27 to TRBJ2-7; D perhaps matches TRBD1 (7 bases). This CDR3 region has 16 residues. CDR1 and CDR2 from the germline V gene are MNHEY and SMNVEV (reference sequence). Trimming left V 5 bases short and J 3 bases short, with 20 bases between. Here the CDR3 reads CASSPSAGQSHYEQYF. CDR3 nucleotides: TGTGCCAGCAGTCCAAGCGCGGGACAGAGTCACTACGAGCAGTACTTC.

V usage is TRBV28 and J usage is TRBJ1-2, with unresolved D. The CDR3 spans 14 residues. CDR1 and CDR2 (germline): MDHEN, SYDVKM. V was pared by 5 bases and J by 4 bases, with 14 bases between. CDR3 loop: CASSPELLSYGYTF. DNA of the CDR3: TGTGCCAGCAGTCCCGAACTGCTCAGCTATGGCTACACCTTC.

The chain uses TRBV4-2 and TRBJ1-2, with D possibly being TRBD1 (5 bases). V was trimmed by 6 bases and J by 5 bases, leaving 7 bases between them. The CDR3 contains 11 residues. Germline V CDR1 and CDR2: LGHNA, YNFKEQ. The CDR3 DNA is TGTGCCAGCAGTCCAGGGTATGGCTACACCTTC. It is translated as CASSPGYGYTF.

The chain couples TRBV19 to TRBJ2-7; no clear D gene. Trimming took off 3 bases at V and 4 bases at J, with 7 bases between the two ends. The CDR3 covers 12 residues. Germline assignment: CDR1 LNHDA and CDR2 SQIVND (reference sequence). The CDR3: CASSMGGYEQYF. CDR3 nucleotide sequence: TGTGCCAGTAGTATGGGTGGGTACGAGCAGTACTTC.

By share, this clone ranks as large. The chain is built from TRBV11-2 and TRBJ1-6; D is ambiguous. CDR1 is SGHAT and CDR2 is FQNNGV in the germline V gene. CDR3 length: 13 amino acids. V gave up 1 base and J gave up 16 bases, with 14 bases separating them. In DNA, the CDR3 is TGTGCCAGCAGCTTAGGATCTATGGGTGTGCTCCACTTT. This codes for CASSLGSMGVLHF.

V and J are TRBV2 and TRBJ2-7; TRBD2 aligns across 14 bases. In germline, CDR1 is SNHLY, CDR2 FYNNEI. V lost 6 bases to trimming and J lost 4 bases; unmatched junction nucleotides: 2. The CDR3 is 14 amino acids. CDR3 residues: CASRGTSGSYEQYF. The CDR3 coding sequence is TGTGCCAGCAGAGGGACTAGCGGGAGTTACGAGCAGTACTTC.

The chain is built from TRBV30 and TRBJ2-3, with TRBD2 matching over 7 bases. The CDR3 has 14 amino acids. Looked up from germline, CDR1 is GTSNPN and CDR2 is SVGIG (reference sequence). The junction had 8 bases not matched to a gene; V was cut back by 1 base and J by 7 bases. The CDR3 nucleotides are TGTGCCTGGAGTGGGTTGAGCGGGGTAAATACGCAGTATTTT. This encodes CAWSGLSGVNTQYF. The complete variable domain, with remaining parts taken from reference TRBV30 and TRBJ2-3, reads SQTIHQWPATLVQPVGSPLSLECTVEGTSNPNLYWYRQAAGRGLQLLFYSVGIGQISSEVPQNLSASRPQDRQFILSSKKLLLSDSGFYLCAWSGLSGVNTQYFGPGTRLTVL.

This chain connects TRBV9 to TRBJ2-1, with 12 bases matching TRBD2. Germline V gene data show CDR1 as SGDLS and CDR2 as YYNGEE. Trimming at V came to 3 bases and at J to 8 bases, leaving 3 bases not matched to a gene. This CDR3 has 14 residues. CDR3 DNA sequence: TGTGCCAGCAGCGCGACTAGCGGGGGCTATGAGCAGTTCTTC. Translating it yields CASSATSGGYEQFF.

This clone was detected a few times. This chain joins TRBV4-2 and TRBJ2-7; D gene ambiguous. CDR1 LGHNA and CDR2 YNFKEQ come from the germline V gene. V was shortened by 0 bases and J by 3 bases, with 15 bases between the two germline ends. This CDR3 spans 16 amino acids. CDR3 bases: TGTGCCAGCAGCCAAGATAACCAGATCCCCAACTACGAGCAGTACTTC. It is translated as CASSQDNQIPNYEQYF.

This chain joins TRBV4-3 and TRBJ2-7; 9 positions agree with TRBD1. The germline V gene has CDR1 LGHNA and CDR2 YSLEER. V was pared by 0 bases and J by 2 bases, with 5 bases of the junction left unmatched. The CDR3 covers 16 residues. The CDR3 here is CASSQDLGTGTYEQYF. In DNA form, the CDR3 reads TGCGCCAGCAGCCAAGATCTAGGGACAGGGACCTACGAGCAGTACTTC.

This rearrangement joins TRBV19 to TRBJ2-7; 7 nucleotides agree with TRBD2. CDR1 and CDR2 from the germline V gene are LNHDA and SQIVND (reference sequence). This CDR3 has 15 residues. J lost 4 bases, V lost 4 bases, and 10 bases had no gene match. The CDR3 spells CASSTPPGGGYEQYF. CDR3 coding DNA: TGTGCCAGTAGTACACCGCCGGGAGGAGGGTACGAGCAGTACTTC.

This clone has a single count. The chain couples TRBV5-4 to TRBJ1-5; no firm D call. CDR1 SGHNT and CDR2 YYREEE come from the germline V gene (reference sequence). The CDR3 runs to 14 residues. The germline V and J ends were trimmed by 0 bases and 0 bases, with 4 bases remaining between them. CDR3 sequence (DNA): TGTGCCAGCAGCTTGGCCGGTAGCAATCAGCCCCAGCATTTT. Its translation: CASSLAGSNQPQHF.

This chain uses TRBV10-2 with TRBJ2-7, with 9 bases that match TRBD1. CDR3 length equals 15 residues. Unmatched junction bases numbered 2, after V lost 1 base and J lost 1 base. Germline assignment: CDR1 WSHSY and CDR2 SAAADI. CDR3 residues: CASSEYGQGSYEQYF. CDR3 DNA sequence: TGCGCCAGCAGTGAGTACGGACAGGGGTCCTACGAGCAGTACTTC.